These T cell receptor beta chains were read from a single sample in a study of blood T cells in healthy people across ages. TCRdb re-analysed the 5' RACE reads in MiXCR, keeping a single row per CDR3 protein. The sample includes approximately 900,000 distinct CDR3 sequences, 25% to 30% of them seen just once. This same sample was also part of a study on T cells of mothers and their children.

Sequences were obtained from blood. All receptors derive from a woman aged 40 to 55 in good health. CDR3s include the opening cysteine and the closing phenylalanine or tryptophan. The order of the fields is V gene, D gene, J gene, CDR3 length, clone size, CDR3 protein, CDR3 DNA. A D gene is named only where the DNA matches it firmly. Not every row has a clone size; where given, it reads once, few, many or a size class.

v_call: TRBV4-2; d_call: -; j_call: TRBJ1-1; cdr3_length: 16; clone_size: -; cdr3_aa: CASSQVALQGGPEAFF; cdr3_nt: TGTGCCAGCAGCCAAGTCGCCTTGCAGGGAGGGCCTGAAGCTTTCTTT
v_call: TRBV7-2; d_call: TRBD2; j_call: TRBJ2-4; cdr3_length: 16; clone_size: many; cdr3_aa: CASSPASGGASNIQYF; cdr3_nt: TGTGCCAGCAGCCCAGCTAGCGGGGGGGCCTCAAACATTCAGTACTTC
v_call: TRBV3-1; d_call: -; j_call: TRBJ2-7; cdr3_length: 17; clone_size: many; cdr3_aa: CASSPITGGAGSYEQYF; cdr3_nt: TGTGCCAGCAGCCCAATTACAGGGGGGGCCGGGTCCTACGAGCAGTACTTC
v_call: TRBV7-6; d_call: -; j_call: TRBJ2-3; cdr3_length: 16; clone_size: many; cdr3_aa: CASSLVGGSSTDTQYF; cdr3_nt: TGTGCCAGCAGCTTAGTGGGCGGTTCTAGCACAGATACGCAGTATTTT
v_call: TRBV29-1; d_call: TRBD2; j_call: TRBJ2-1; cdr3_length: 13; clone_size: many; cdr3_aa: CSGRGTSNNEQFF; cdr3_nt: TGCAGCGGGAGAGGGACTAGCAACAATGAGCAGTTCTTC
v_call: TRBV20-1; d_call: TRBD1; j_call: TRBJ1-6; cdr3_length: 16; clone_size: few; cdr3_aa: CSAPEAGGSYNSPLHF; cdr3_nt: TGCAGTGCTCCTGAGGCAGGGGGCTCCTATAATTCACCCCTCCACTTT
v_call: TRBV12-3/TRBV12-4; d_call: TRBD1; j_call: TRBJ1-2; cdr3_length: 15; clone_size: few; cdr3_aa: CASSFFRTGDYGYTF; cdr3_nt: TGTGCCAGCAGTTTTTTCCGGACAGGGGACTATGGCTACACCTTC
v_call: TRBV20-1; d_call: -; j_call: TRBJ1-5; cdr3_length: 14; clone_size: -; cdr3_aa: CSARVFKPGGPQHF; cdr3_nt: TGCAGTGCTAGAGTGTTTAAGCCGGGGGGGCCCCAGCATTTT
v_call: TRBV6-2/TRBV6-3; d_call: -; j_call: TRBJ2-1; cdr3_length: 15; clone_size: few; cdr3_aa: CASSYSSTAANEQFF; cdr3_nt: TGTGCCAGCAGTTACTCCTCGACAGCGGCGAATGAGCAGTTCTTC
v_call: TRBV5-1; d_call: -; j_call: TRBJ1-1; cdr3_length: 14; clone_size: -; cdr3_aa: CASSLASTNTEAFF; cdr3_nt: TGCGCCAGCAGCTTGGCCTCAACGAACACTGAAGCTTTCTTT
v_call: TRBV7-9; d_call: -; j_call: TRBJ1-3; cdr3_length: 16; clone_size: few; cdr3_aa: CASSPRHVETGNTIYF; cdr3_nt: TGTGCCAGCAGCCCACGGCATGTGGAGACTGGAAACACCATATATTTT
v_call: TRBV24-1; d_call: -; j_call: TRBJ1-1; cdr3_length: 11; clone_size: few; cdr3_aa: CATSDRSEAFF; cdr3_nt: TGTGCCACCAGTGACCGTAGTGAAGCTTTCTTT
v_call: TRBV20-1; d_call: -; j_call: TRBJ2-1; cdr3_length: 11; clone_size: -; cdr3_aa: CSARLNNEQFF; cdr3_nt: TGCAGTGCTAGGCTGAACAATGAGCAGTTCTTC
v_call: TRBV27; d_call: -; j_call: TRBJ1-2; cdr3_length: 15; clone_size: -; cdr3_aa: CASSGAGAVNYGYTF; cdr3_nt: TGTGCCAGCAGTGGCGCCGGGGCGGTGAACTATGGCTACACCTTC
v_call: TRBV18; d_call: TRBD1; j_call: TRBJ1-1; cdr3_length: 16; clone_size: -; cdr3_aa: CASSLAPGPGGREAFF; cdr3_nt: TGTGCCAGCTCCCTAGCTCCTGGGCCAGGGGGCCGAGAAGCTTTCTTT
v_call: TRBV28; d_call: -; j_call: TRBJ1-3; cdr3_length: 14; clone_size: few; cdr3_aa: CASSRRARGNTIYF; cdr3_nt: TGTGCCAGCAGTAGGAGGGCGCGAGGAAACACCATATATTTT
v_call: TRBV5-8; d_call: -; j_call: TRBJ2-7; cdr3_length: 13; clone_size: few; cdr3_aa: CASSKNPGYEQYF; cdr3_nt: TGTGCCAGCAGCAAGAACCCCGGGTACGAGCAGTACTTC
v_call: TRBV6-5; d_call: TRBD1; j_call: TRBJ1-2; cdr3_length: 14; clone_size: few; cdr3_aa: CASSQDRGVGGYTF; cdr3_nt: TGTGCCAGCAGTCAGGACAGGGGGGTCGGTGGCTACACCTTC
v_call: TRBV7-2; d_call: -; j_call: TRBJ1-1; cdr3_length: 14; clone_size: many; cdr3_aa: CASSLGEMNTEAFF; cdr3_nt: TGTGCCAGCAGCTTGGGGGAAATGAACACTGAAGCTTTCTTT
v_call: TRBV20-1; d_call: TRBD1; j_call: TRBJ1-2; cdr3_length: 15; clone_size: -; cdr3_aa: CSARDGGQGDYGYTF; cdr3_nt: TGCAGTGCTAGGGATGGGGGACAGGGTGACTATGGCTACACCTTC
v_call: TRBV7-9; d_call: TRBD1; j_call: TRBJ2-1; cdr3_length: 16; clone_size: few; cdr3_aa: CASSARTGQTNNEQFF; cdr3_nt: TGTGCCAGCAGCGCGCGGACAGGACAGACAAACAATGAGCAGTTCTTC
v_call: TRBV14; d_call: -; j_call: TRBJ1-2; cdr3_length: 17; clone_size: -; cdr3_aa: CASSQEAPVSWFYGYTF; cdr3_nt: TGTGCCAGCAGCCAAGAGGCGCCTGTTAGCTGGTTCTATGGCTACACCTTC
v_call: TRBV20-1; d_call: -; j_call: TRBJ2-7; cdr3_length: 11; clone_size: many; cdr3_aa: CSTKPSYEQYF; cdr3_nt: TGCAGTACTAAACCCTCCTACGAGCAGTACTTC
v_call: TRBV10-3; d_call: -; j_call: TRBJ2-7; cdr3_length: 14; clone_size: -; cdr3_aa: CAIRFSAAYNEQYF; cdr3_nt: TGTGCCATCAGGTTTAGCGCAGCTTACAATGAGCAGTACTTC
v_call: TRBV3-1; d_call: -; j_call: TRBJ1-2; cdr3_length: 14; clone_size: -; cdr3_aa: CASSQDASNYGYTF; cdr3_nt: TGTGCCAGCAGCCAAGATGCCAGTAACTATGGCTACACCTTC
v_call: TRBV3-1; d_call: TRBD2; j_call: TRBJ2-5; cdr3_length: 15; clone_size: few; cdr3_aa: CASSRGFSGEETQYF; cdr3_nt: TGTGCCAGCAGCCGGGGGTTTAGCGGGGAGGAGACCCAGTACTTC
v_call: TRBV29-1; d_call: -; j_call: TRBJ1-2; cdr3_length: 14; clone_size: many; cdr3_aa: CSVENGQHNYGYTF; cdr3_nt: TGCAGCGTTGAAAACGGTCAGCATAACTATGGCTACACCTTC
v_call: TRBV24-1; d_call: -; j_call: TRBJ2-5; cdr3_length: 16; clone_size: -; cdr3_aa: CATSDPAGTLRETQYF; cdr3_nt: TGTGCCACCAGTGACCCGGCCGGGACACTGAGAGAGACCCAGTACTTC
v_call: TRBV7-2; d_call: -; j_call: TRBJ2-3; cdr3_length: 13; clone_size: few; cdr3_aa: CASSLDSRYTQYF; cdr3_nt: TGTGCCAGCAGCTTGGACTCCCGCTATACGCAGTATTTT
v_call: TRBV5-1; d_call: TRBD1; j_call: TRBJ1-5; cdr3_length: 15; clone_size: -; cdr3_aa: CASSPGQGSTQPQHF; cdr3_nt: TGCGCCAGCAGCCCGGGACAGGGGTCGACTCAGCCCCAGCATTTT
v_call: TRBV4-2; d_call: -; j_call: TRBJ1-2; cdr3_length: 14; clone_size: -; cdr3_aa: CAGSQTDGTNGYTF; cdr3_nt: TGTGCCGGCAGCCAAACTGACGGAACAAATGGCTACACCTTC
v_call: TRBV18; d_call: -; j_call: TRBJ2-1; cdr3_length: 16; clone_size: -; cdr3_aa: CASSLEGLGFKNEQFF; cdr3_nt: TGTGCCAGCTCACTCGAGGGGTTAGGGTTTAAGAATGAGCAGTTCTTC
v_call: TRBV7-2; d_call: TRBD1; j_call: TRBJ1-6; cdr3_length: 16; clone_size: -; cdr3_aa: CASSQAGQGVNSPLHF; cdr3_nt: TGTGCCAGCAGCCAAGCCGGACAGGGGGTTAATTCACCCCTCCACTTT
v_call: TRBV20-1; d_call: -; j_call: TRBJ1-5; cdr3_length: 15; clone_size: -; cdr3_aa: CSAREDKYSNQPQHF; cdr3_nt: TGCAGTGCTAGAGAAGACAAATATAGCAATCAGCCCCAGCATTTT
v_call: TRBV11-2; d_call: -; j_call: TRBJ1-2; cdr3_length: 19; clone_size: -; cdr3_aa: CASSLLGRGRGSPNYGYTF; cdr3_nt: TGTGCCAGCAGCTTGTTAGGCCGGGGCAGGGGCTCCCCCAACTATGGCTACACCTTC
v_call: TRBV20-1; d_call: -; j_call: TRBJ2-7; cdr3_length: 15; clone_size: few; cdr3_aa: CSARDPRVRSYEQYF; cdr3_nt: TGCAGTGCTAGAGATCCCAGGGTTCGGTCCTACGAGCAGTACTTC
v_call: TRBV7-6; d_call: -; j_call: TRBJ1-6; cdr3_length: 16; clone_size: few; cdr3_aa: CASSSTGTSINSPLHF; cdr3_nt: TGTGCCAGCAGCTCCACCGGGACGTCGATTAATTCACCCCTCCACTTT
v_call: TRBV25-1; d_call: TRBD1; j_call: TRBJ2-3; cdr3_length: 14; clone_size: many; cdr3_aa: CASSEGQPTDTQYF; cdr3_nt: TGTGCCAGCAGTGAGGGACAGCCCACAGATACGCAGTATTTT
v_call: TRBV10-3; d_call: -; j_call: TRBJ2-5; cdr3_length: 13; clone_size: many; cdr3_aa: CAISARDRETQYF; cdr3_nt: TGTGCCATCAGTGCTCGGGATCGAGAGACCCAGTACTTC
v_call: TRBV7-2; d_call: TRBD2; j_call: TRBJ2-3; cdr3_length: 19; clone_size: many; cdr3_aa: CASSKQWGLAGGRTDTQYF; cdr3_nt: TGTGCCAGCAGCAAACAGTGGGGACTAGCGGGGGGGCGGACAGATACGCAGTATTTT
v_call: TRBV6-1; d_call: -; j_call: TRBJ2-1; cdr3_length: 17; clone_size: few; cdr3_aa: CASSPPQGVGSYNEQFF; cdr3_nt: TGTGCCAGCAGTCCACCACAGGGAGTGGGTTCCTACAATGAGCAGTTCTTC
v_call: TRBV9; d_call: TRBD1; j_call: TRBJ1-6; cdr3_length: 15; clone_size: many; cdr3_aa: CASNPDQGGNSPLHF; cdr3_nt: TGTGCCAGCAATCCTGATCAGGGGGGTAATTCACCCCTCCACTTT
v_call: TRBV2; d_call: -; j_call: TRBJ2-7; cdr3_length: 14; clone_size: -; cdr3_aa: CASSDQLGTGEQYF; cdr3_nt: TGTGCCAGCAGTGATCAACTAGGGACGGGGGAGCAGTACTTC
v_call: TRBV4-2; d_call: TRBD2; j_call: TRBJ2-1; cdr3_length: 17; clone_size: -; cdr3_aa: CASSQTSGSTYYNEQFF; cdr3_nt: TGTGCCAGCAGCCAGACTAGCGGGAGTACCTACTACAATGAGCAGTTCTTC
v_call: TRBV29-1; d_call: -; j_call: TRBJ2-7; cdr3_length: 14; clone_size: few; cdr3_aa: CSVALRSSYNEQYF; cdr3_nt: TGCAGCGTTGCGTTACGGTCGTCCTACAATGAGCAGTACTTC
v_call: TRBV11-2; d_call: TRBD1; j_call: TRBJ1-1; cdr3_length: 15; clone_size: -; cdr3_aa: CASSPPGQGSTEAFF; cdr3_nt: TGTGCCAGCAGCCCTCCCGGACAGGGGAGCACTGAAGCTTTCTTT
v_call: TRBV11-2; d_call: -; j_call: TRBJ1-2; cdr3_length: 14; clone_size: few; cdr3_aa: CASSLLNRVDGYTF; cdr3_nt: TGTGCCAGCAGCCTACTAAACAGGGTAGATGGCTACACCTTC
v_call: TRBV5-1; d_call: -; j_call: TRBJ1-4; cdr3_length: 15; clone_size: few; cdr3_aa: CASSRTTATNEKLFF; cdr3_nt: TGCGCCAGCAGCCGGACGACAGCAACTAATGAAAAACTGTTTTTT
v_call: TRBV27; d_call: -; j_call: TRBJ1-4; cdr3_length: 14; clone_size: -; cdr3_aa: CASTDQGVGEKLFF; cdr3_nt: TGTGCCAGCACTGATCAGGGAGTCGGTGAAAAACTGTTTTTT
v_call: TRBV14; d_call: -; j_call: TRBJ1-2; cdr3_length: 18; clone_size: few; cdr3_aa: CASSHAFGGGFANYGYTF; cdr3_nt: TGTGCCAGCAGCCATGCCTTCGGGGGAGGGTTCGCTAACTATGGCTACACCTTC
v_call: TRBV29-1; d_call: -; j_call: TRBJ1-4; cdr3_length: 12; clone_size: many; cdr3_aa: CSVQGLGEKLFF; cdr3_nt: TGCAGCGTTCAGGGTTTGGGTGAAAAACTGTTTTTT
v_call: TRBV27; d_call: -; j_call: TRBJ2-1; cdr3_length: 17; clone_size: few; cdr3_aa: CASSPSGEEGWVREQFF; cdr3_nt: TGTGCCAGCAGTCCCTCGGGGGAGGAGGGCTGGGTTCGTGAGCAGTTCTTC
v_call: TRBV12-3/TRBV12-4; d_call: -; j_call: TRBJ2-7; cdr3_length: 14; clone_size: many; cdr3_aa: CASSLRQSPYEQYF; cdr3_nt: TGTGCCAGCAGCCTCCGACAGAGCCCCTACGAGCAGTACTTC
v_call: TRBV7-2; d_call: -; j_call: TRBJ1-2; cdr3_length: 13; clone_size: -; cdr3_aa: CASSLDGPRGYTF; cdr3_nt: TGTGCCAGCAGCTTGGACGGGCCTCGGGGCTACACCTTC
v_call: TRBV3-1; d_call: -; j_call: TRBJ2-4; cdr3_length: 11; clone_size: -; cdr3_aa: CASSTPYEQHF; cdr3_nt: TGTGCCAGCAGCACCCCCTACGAGCAGCACTTC
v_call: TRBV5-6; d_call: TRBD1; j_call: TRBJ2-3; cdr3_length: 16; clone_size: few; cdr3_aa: CASSLAAGGGTDTQYF; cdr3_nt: TGTGCCAGCAGCTTGGCGGCAGGGGGCGGCACAGATACGCAGTATTTT
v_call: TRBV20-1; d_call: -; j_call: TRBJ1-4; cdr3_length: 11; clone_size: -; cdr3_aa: CSAWKVEKLFF; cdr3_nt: TGCAGTGCTTGGAAAGTTGAAAAACTGTTTTTT
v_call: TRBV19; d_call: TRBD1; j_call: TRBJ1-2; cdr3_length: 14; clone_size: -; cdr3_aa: CASSIGTGITGYTF; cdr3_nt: TGTGCCAGTAGTATAGGGACAGGGATAACCGGCTACACCTTC
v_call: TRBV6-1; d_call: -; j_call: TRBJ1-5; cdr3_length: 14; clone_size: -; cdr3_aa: CASSEYGNNQPQHF; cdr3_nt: TGTGCCAGCAGTGAATATGGAAACAATCAGCCCCAGCATTTT
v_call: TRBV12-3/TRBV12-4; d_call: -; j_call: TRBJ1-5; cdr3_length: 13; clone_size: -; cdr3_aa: CASSTDTLQPQHF; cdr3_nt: TGTGCCAGCAGTACCGATACACTACAGCCCCAGCATTTT